The 13 T cell receptor beta chains listed next were all sequenced from one sample in a study of blood T cell repertoires in COVID-19. The method was immunoSEQ multiplex PCR; TCRdb's version includes in-frame clones alone and lacks a portion of them. The sample has about 130,000 clones; 86% are singletons. Sequenced input: PBMCs or T cells enriched from blood (not recorded which). These receptor sequences come from a woman between 45 and 65 years old who had recovered from COVID-19.

J is TRBJ2-7 and V is TRBV2; perhaps TRBD2 as D (5 bases). V was shortened by 7 bases and J by 9 bases, with 19 bases between the two germline ends. CDR1 is SNHLY and CDR2 is FYNNEI in the germline V gene. This CDR3 contains 13 residues. CDR3 coding DNA: TGTGCCAGCATGCCGACTCCGATTGGAGGGCAGTACTTC. Its protein is CASMPTPIGGQYF.

The J gene is TRBJ2-1, the V gene TRBV10-2, with 7 bases identical to TRBD1. J was trimmed by 0 bases and V by 0 bases; bases with no gene match: 11. This CDR3 comprises 19 residues. Germline V gene lookup returns CDR1 WSHSY and CDR2 SAAADI. The CDR3 nucleotides are TGCGCCAGCAGTGAGTCCCAAGCCGGGACAGTCTACTCCTACAATGAGCAGTTCTTC. Protein product: CASSESQAGTVYSYNEQFF.

The chain combines TRBV19 with TRBJ2-3, with D perhaps TRBD1 (5 bases). Germline values: CDR1 LNHDA, CDR2 SQIVND (reference sequence). CDR3 length equals 15 residues. Between the trimmed V and J ends, which lost 2 bases and 6 bases, there was a span of 15 bases. CDR3: CASSISAGKSDTQYF. The CDR3 nucleotides are TGTGCCAGTAGTATATCGGCAGGGAAGAGTGATACGCAGTATTTT.

The chain employs TRBV19 and TRBJ1-1; D is possibly TRBD1 (5 bases). Germline CDR1 and CDR2: LNHDA and SQIVND (reference sequence). V shed 2 bases and J shed 4 bases, with 8 bases lying between them. The CDR3 is made up of 13 amino acids. This CDR3 reads CASSISGPTEAFF. As DNA, the CDR3 is TGTGCCAGTAGTATATCAGGGCCCACTGAAGCTTTCTTT.

The genes are TRBV5-4 and TRBJ2-2; 15 bases are shared with TRBD2. Germline V gives CDR1 SGHNT, CDR2 YYREEE (reference sequence). After removal of 7 bases from V and 4 bases from J, the junction contained 8 bases not matched to a gene. This CDR3 spans 17 amino acids. The CDR3 spells CASAAGTSGGRTGELFF. CDR3 nucleotide sequence: TGTGCCAGCGCAGCCGGGACTAGCGGGGGGCGCACCGGGGAGCTGTTTTTT.

The genes are TRBV19 and TRBJ1-5; TRBD1 is a possible D gene (5 bases). From germline, CDR1 is LNHDA and CDR2 SQIVND (reference sequence). This CDR3 is built from 14 residues. With 5 bases removed from V and 2 bases from J, the gap between germline ends came to 10 bases. CDR3 sequence reads: CASSPRVGNQPQHF. The CDR3 DNA reads as TGTGCCAGTAGTCCCAGGGTAGGCAATCAGCCCCAGCATTTT. The full variable domain, completed using reference TRBV19 and TRBJ1-5, is DGGITQSPKYLFRKEGQNVTLSCEQNLNHDAMYWYRQDPGQGLRLIYYSQIVNDFQKGDIAEGYSVSREKKESFPLTVTSAQKNPTAFYLCASSPRVGNQPQHFGDGTRLSIL.

This chain links TRBV2 with TRBJ1-5; the match to TRBD1 covers 7 bases. Germline values: CDR1 SNHLY, CDR2 FYNNEI. The CDR3 has 15 residues. Germline trimming cut 4 bases from V and 3 bases from J; bases unmatched to any gene: 6. In DNA form, the CDR3 reads TGTGCCAGCAGTGGAGAGACAGGGTCCAATCAGCCCCAGCATTTT. Its translation: CASSGETGSNQPQHF.

This clone was detected only once. J is TRBJ1-5 and V is TRBV4-1; no definite D call. The CDR3 loop spans 16 amino acids. CDR1 is MGHRA, CDR2 YSYEKL, per germline. V was shortened by 1 base and J by 0 bases, with 10 bases between the two germline ends. The CDR3 region is CASSQGRRISNQPQHF. The CDR3 DNA follows: TGCGCCAGCAGCCAAGGCCGGAGGATTAGCAATCAGCCCCAGCATTTT.

The rearrangement uses TRBV5-4 and TRBJ1-2, with D unclear. This CDR3 region has 14 residues. Trimming cost V 0 bases and J 4 bases, with 10 bases left between them. The germline CDR1 and CDR2 sequences are SGHNT and YYREEE (reference sequence). The CDR3 reads CASSLVGVPYGYTF. CDR3 nucleotides: TGTGCCAGCAGCTTGGTCGGGGTCCCCTATGGCTACACCTTC.

This clone is a singleton in its sample. This chain joins TRBV2 and TRBJ1-5, with D tentatively TRBD1 (6 bases). Trimming removed 6 bases from V and 7 bases from J, with 10 bases in between. Germline V gene data show CDR1 as SNHLY and CDR2 as FYNNEI. CDR3 length: 12 residues. The CDR3 nucleotides read TGTGCCAGCAGACAGGGTTTCCAGCCCCAGCATTTT. Translating gives CASRQGFQPQHF.

J is TRBJ1-1 and V is TRBV11-3; 8 bases align to TRBD1. Germline CDR1 reads SGHNT; CDR2 reads YENEEA. CDR3 length: 13 amino acids. V shed 8 bases, J shed 13 bases, and the junction held 15 bases outside the gene matches. The CDR3 spells CASSSDRGVEIFF. The CDR3 bases are TGTGCCAGCTCGTCAGACAGGGGTGTCGAGATTTTCTTT.

The chain combines TRBV27 with TRBJ2-5; TRBD2 aligns across 11 bases. V was pared by 5 bases and J by 4 bases, with 9 bases of the junction left unmatched. CDR3 size: 16 residues. Germline V gives CDR1 MNHEY, CDR2 SMNVEV (reference sequence). The CDR3 nucleotides are TGTGCCAGCAGTAAGACTAGCGGGGCGAGGGGAGAGACCCAGTACTTC. The encoded protein is CASSKTSGARGETQYF.

The chain joins TRBV6-5 to TRBJ2-3; perhaps TRBD1 as D (5 bases). This CDR3 has 13 amino acids. V lost 8 bases and J lost 2, with 11 bases in between. Germline V gene sequence: CDR1 MNHEY, CDR2 SVGAGI. DNA for the CDR3: TGTGCCAGCTTAAGGGGTTACACAGATACGCAGTATTTT. Its protein is CASLRGYTDTQYF.